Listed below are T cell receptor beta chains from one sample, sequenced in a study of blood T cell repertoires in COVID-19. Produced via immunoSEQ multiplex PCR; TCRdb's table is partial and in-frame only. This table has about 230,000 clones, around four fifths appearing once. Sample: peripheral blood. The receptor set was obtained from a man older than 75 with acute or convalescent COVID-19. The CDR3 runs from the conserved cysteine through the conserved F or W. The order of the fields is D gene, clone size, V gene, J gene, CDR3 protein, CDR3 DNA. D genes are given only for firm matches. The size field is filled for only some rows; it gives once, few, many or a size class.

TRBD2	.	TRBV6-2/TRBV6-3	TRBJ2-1	CASSYRPGTSREQFF	TGTGCCAGCAGTTACCGTCCCGGGACTAGTAGGGAGCAGTTCTTC
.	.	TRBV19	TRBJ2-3	CASSHPGSGPDTQYF	TGTGCCAGTAGTCATCCAGGGTCAGGGCCAGATACGCAGTATTTT
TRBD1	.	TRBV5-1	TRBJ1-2	CASSSPGQSYGYTF	TGCGCCAGCAGCTCCCCGGGACAGTCTTATGGCTACACCTTC
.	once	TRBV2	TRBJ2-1	CASSERVAGDYNEQFF	TGTGCCAGCAGTGAAAGGGTGGCAGGGGACTACAATGAGCAGTTCTTC
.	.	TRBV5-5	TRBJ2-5	CASSLSRETQYF	TGTGCCAGCAGCCTATCGAGGGAAACCCAGTACTTC
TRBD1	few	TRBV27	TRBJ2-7	CASRVGGTGVNEQYF	TGTGCCAGCAGAGTCGGGGGGACAGGGGTGAACGAGCAGTACTTC
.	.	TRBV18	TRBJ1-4	CASSPRRATNEKLFF	TGTGCCAGCTCACCCCGACGGGCAACTAATGAAAAACTGTTTTTT
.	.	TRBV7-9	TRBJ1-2	CASSFGTGRNYGYTF	TGTGCCAGCAGCTTTGGAACAGGGCGTAACTATGGCTACACCTTC
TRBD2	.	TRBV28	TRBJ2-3	CASSLSRGGLYADTQYF	TGTGCCAGCAGTTTATCACGGGGGGGGCTATATGCAGATACGCAGTATTTT
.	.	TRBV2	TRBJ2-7	CASSGLGGAVAEQYF	TGTGCCAGCAGCGGCCTTGGGGGCGCGGTGGCCGAGCAGTACTTC
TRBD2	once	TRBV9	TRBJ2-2	CASSFGTSGELFF	TGTGCCAGCAGCTTCGGGACTAGCGGGGAGCTGTTTTTT
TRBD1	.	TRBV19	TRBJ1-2	CASSGPGQGDYGYTF	TGTGCCAGTAGTGGTCCGGGACAGGGGGACTATGGCTACACCTTC
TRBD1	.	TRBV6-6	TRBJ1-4	CASRRQRTGGRTTNEKLFF	TGTGCCAGCAGGCGACAACGGACAGGGGGGCGAACAACTAATGAAAAACTGTTTTTT
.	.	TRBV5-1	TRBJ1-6	CASSLAGQGMRSYNSPLHF	TGCGCCAGCAGCTTGGCAGGCCAGGGGATGCGGTCCTATAATTCACCCCTCCACTTT
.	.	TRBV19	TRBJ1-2	CASSIWEGGDYGYTF	TGTGCCAGTAGTATTTGGGAGGGGGGCGACTATGGCTACACCTTC
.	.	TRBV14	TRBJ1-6	CASSPAAGLRSPLHF	TGTGCCAGCAGCCCCGCCGCAGGCCTGCGTTCACCCCTCCACTTT
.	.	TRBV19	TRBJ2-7	CASSPQLAYEQYF	TGTGCCAGTAGTCCCCAGTTGGCATACGAGCAGTACTTC
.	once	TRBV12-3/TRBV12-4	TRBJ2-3	CASRVLSTDTQYF	TGTGCCAGCAGGGTACTGAGCACAGATACGCAGTATTTT
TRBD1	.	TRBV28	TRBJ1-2	CASSSRTGGYTF	TGTGCCAGCAGTTCAAGGACAGGGGGCTACACCTTC
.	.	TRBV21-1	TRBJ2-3	CASSSRDRHFRIRTDTQYF	TGTGCCAGCAGCAGCCGGGACAGGCACTTTCGTATCCGCACAGATACGCAGTATTTT